The rows below give T cell receptor beta chains drawn from one sample of a study of cytomegalovirus exposure and HLA in healthy donors. Using immunoSEQ multiplex PCR, the repertoire was profiled, and TCRdb retains in-frame clones only, with some absent. This table holds 100,000 to 150,000 clones, roughly 78% found once. The source material was PBMCs. These receptors were taken from a man aged 30 to 45 in good health and CMV-seronegative. Both conserved end residues are part of each CDR3. A D gene is named only where the DNA matches it firmly. Clone size appears in some rows only: once, few, many, or a class for an expanded clone.

CDR3 DNA,CDR3 protein,D gene,J gene,V gene,clone size
TGTGCCAGCAGCCAATGGACAGGGGGCGCAACTAATGAAAAACTGTTTTTT,CASSQWTGGATNEKLFF,TRBD1,TRBJ1-4,TRBV5-4,.
TGCGCCAGCAGCCACAGCGTTTCAGATACGCAGTATTTT,CASSHSVSDTQYF,.,TRBJ2-3,TRBV4-1,.
TGTGCCACCTCCGGGACAGAACCCCTGAGGAGGGCTTTCTTT,CATSGTEPLRRAFF,TRBD1,TRBJ1-1,TRBV2,.
TGCAGTGCTACTTTACTAGAGACCCAGTACTTC,CSATLLETQYF,.,TRBJ2-5,TRBV20-1,few
TGTGCCAGCTCACCAATAGCCCAGACAGATACGCAGTATTTT,CASSPIAQTDTQYF,.,TRBJ2-3,TRBV18,.
TGCGCCAGCAGCCGTCAAATGGCCGTGAATGGTGGTTCACCCCTCCACTTT,CASSRQMAVNGGSPLHF,.,TRBJ1-6,TRBV4-1,.
TGTGCCAGCCGTGGACCGGGAGAAGGAGATACGCAGTATTTT,CASRGPGEGDTQYF,.,TRBJ2-3,TRBV13,.
TGTGCCAGCAGCTCGGGGGGGCGGAATAATTCACCCCTCCACTTT,CASSSGGRNNSPLHF,.,TRBJ1-6,TRBV6-6,.
TGTGCCAGCTCACCAGGGCGCGCTGAAGCTTTCTTT,CASSPGRAEAFF,.,TRBJ1-1,TRBV18,.
TGTGCCAGCAGTTACCAGGGGGCGGACACCGGGGAGCTGTTTTTT,CASSYQGADTGELFF,TRBD1,TRBJ2-2,TRBV6-6,.
TGCGCCAGCAGCTCCGGACTAGCGGGAGGACCAACCCAAGAGACCCAGTACTTC,CASSSGLAGGPTQETQYF,TRBD2,TRBJ2-5,TRBV5-1,.
TGTGCCAGCAGCTTTCTGCGGGGACCCTACGAGCAGTACTTC,CASSFLRGPYEQYF,.,TRBJ2-7,TRBV7-2,.
TGTGCCAGCAGCCTGCAGGGGGAGAGGGTAAAGCAGTACTTC,CASSLQGERVKQYF,TRBD1,TRBJ2-7,TRBV2,.
TGTGCCAGCTCCAGAGCGGGACAGGGGTACACTGAAGCTTTCTTT,CASSRAGQGYTEAFF,TRBD1,TRBJ1-1,TRBV18,.
TGTGCCAGCAGCGAGGGACTAGACCAAGAGACCCAGTACTTC,CASSEGLDQETQYF,TRBD2,TRBJ2-5,TRBV7-9,once
TGTGCCAGCAGTCCTACGGACGGCGGGACCAGCACAGATACGCAGTATTTT,CASSPTDGGTSTDTQYF,.,TRBJ2-3,TRBV27,.
TGTGCCAGCAGCTTAAGCGGGAGGGCAGATACGCAGTATTTT,CASSLSGRADTQYF,TRBD2,TRBJ2-3,TRBV7-3,.
TGTGCCAGCAGCTTGACAGGTTATGGCTACACCTTC,CASSLTGYGYTF,.,TRBJ1-2,TRBV5-6,.
TGTGCCAGCAGCCCATTTACGGTCACTGAAGCTTTCTTT,CASSPFTVTEAFF,.,TRBJ1-1,TRBV16,.
TGTGCCAGCAGCTTAAGTGCGGGCCACACCGGGGAGCTGTTTTTT,CASSLSAGHTGELFF,.,TRBJ2-2,TRBV11-2,.
TGTGCCTGCCTCAGGGACAACTACGAGCAGTACTTC,CACLRDNYEQYF,.,TRBJ2-7,TRBV30,.
TGTGCCAGTAGAACTCGCCAGGGCTACAATGAGCAGTTCTTC,CASRTRQGYNEQFF,.,TRBJ2-1,TRBV19,.
TGTGCCAGCAGCCAAGTGGGGCAGCCATCTGGAAACACCATATATTTT,CASSQVGQPSGNTIYF,.,TRBJ1-3,TRBV14,.
TGTGCTAGCACCCCCTCTAAACCGGGACAGAATAATTCACCCCTCCACTTT,CASTPSKPGQNNSPLHF,TRBD1,TRBJ1-6,TRBV7-7,.
TGTGCCAGTAGAACCGACAGGTGGAACACTGAAGCTTTCTTT,CASRTDRWNTEAFF,.,TRBJ1-1,TRBV19,.
TGTGCCAGCAGTTTTACGGGAGATGAAAAACTGTTTTTT,CASSFTGDEKLFF,.,TRBJ1-4,TRBV27,.
TGTGCCAGCAGACCCGGACAGGGTGGTTTCGTAGAGACCCAGTACTTC,CASRPGQGGFVETQYF,TRBD1,TRBJ2-5,TRBV6-6,.
TGTGCCAGCAGTGTGTACGGGAGTTCCTACAATGAGCAGTTCTTC,CASSVYGSSYNEQFF,.,TRBJ2-1,TRBV6-1,.
TGCGCCAGCAGAGACGGGACAGCGAACTCCTACGAGCAGTACTTC,CASRDGTANSYEQYF,TRBD1,TRBJ2-7,TRBV10-1,.
TGCGCCAGCAGCTTGGAGGGGGACACGGACACAGATACGCAGTATTTT,CASSLEGDTDTDTQYF,.,TRBJ2-3,TRBV5-1,.
TGTGCCAGCAGGGGAGACAGGGGGCGAGTCGGTTTCTTT,CASRGDRGRVGFF,TRBD1,TRBJ1-1,TRBV6-4,.
TGTGCCAGCAGGAGGACAGGGGAAGAGACCCAGTACTTC,CASRRTGEETQYF,TRBD1,TRBJ2-5,TRBV28,.
TGTGCCAGCAGTCCCCTCGGGACAGGGGGCAATAGGGTTGAAGCTTTCTTT,CASSPLGTGGNRVEAFF,TRBD1,TRBJ1-1,TRBV28,.
TGTGCCAGCACCGGCAGGGGACATGGCTACACCTTC,CASTGRGHGYTF,.,TRBJ1-2,TRBV6-5,.
TGCGCCAGCAGCTTGCGGGGGACAGGGAGAGTAGGTGAGCAGTTCTTC,CASSLRGTGRVGEQFF,TRBD1,TRBJ2-1,TRBV5-1,.
TGCGCCAGCAGCCAACCGGGACTAGCGGGAGGTAATGAGCAGTTCTTC,CASSQPGLAGGNEQFF,TRBD2,TRBJ2-1,TRBV4-3,.
TGCGCCAGCAGCCTCGCTCCGGGGGGGCGCACAGATACGCAGTATTTT,CASSLAPGGRTDTQYF,TRBD2,TRBJ2-3,TRBV4-1,.
TGTGCCAGCAGCTTAGGAAGTCGGGGGTCCGGGGAGCTGTTTTTT,CASSLGSRGSGELFF,.,TRBJ2-2,TRBV7-2,.
TGCGCCAGCAGCGGGGGGACTACAGGTGGGGAGACCCAGTACTTC,CASSGGTTGGETQYF,TRBD2,TRBJ2-5,TRBV5-1,.
TGCAGCGTTGATAAGGGAGACGGTGAAGCTTTCTTT,CSVDKGDGEAFF,.,TRBJ1-1,TRBV29-1,.
TGTGCCAGCAGTCAGGAACAGGTGGGCTATGGCTACACCTTC,CASSQEQVGYGYTF,.,TRBJ1-2,TRBV2,.
TGTGCCAGCAGCTTATCTCAGCGGGGGTACACAGATACGCAGTATTTT,CASSLSQRGYTDTQYF,TRBD2,TRBJ2-3,TRBV13,.
TGTGCCAGCAGCTACCGAAATCAGGGTTACGAGCAGTACTTC,CASSYRNQGYEQYF,.,TRBJ2-7,TRBV7-2,.